The next 13 T cell receptor beta chains were all read from a single sample in a study of shared T cell receptors in the human thymus (dated by TCRdb to the early 2020s). Receptors were amplified or captured by the immunoSEQ multiplex PCR assay. Sourced from immuneACCESS, this table was stored by TCRdb with only in-frame sequences that have V and J called. A share of the clones is absent; for the studies checked, an unresolved V gene accounts for under half, and the remainder has no known explanation. Here the sample has more than 550,000 clones; 70% to 90% occur a single time. 0.008% to 0.011% of the sample is in the top ten clones. These same data were also listed under a study on human thymus T cells.

The sample consisted of thymocytes. The receptors here all came from a girl under three years old with a congenital heart defect. Donor details come from another sample of the same person, matched by shared clones.

This clone came up once. The DNA for the CDR3 is TGTGCCTGGACTACAGGGGGCCAAGAGACCCAGTACTTC. The encoded protein is CAWTTGGQETQYF. The chain has TRBV30 and TRBJ2-5; 8 positions agree with TRBD1. CDR3 length equals 13 residues. The V and J ends lost 4 bases and 1 base, in that order; junction bases with no gene match: 2. Looked up from germline, CDR1 is GTSNPN and CDR2 is SVGIG (reference sequence). The entire variable domain, with the rest obtained from reference TRBV30 and TRBJ2-5, is as follows: SQTIHQWPATLVQPVGSPLSLECTVEGTSNPNLYWYRQAAGRGLQLLFYSVGIGQISSEVPQNLSASRPQDRQFILSSKKLLLSDSGFYLCAWTTGGQETQYFGPGTRLLVL.

This clone was counted a few times. The chain employs TRBV18 and TRBJ1-4; possibly TRBD1 for D (5 bases). V lost 5 bases to trimming and J lost 2 bases, with 21 bases between them. The germline CDR1 and CDR2 sequences are KGHSH and LQKENI. This CDR3 is built from 18 residues. The CDR3 DNA sequence: TGTGCCAGCTCAGACCCCCGTTGCAGGGTGGGCACTAATGAAAAACTGTTTTTT. Residues: CASSDPRCRVGTNEKLFF.

V usage is TRBV5-1 and J usage is TRBJ1-2; D unresolved. Trimming cost V 0 bases and J 5 bases, with 8 bases left between them. Per germline, CDR1 SGHRS and CDR2 YFSETQ. The length of the CDR3 is 13 residues. The DNA for the CDR3 is TGCGCCAGCAGCTTGGCGTCCACTTATGGCTACACCTTC. It translates to CASSLASTYGYTF.

The chain carries TRBV15 and TRBJ2-3; the D is unclear. In germline, CDR1 is LNHNV, CDR2 YYDKDF (reference sequence). Trimming shortened V by 0 bases and J by 2 bases, and 15 bases separated the two germline ends. This CDR3 has 17 amino acids. CDR3 bases: TGTGCCACCAGCAGAGATTCTGGTGGGCCGAACACAGATACGCAGTATTTT. The encoded protein is CATSRDSGGPNTDTQYF.

The chain uses TRBV7-2 and TRBJ1-2; D is uncertain. Between the trimmed V and J ends, which lost 6 bases and 0 bases, there was a span of 20 bases. From germline, CDR1 is SGHTA and CDR2 FQGNSA. The CDR3 runs to 17 residues. The CDR3 DNA reads TGTGCCAGCAGGCCACCCACCAGCGGAGGGTCTAACTATGGCTACACCTTC. Protein sequence: CASRPPTSGGSNYGYTF. Looking up the rest from reference TRBV7-2 and TRBJ1-2 gives the full variable domain: GAGVSQSPSNKVTEKGKDVELRCDPISGHTALYWYRQSLGQGLEFLIYFQGNSAPDKSGLPSDRFSAERTGGSVSTLTIQRTQQEDSAVYLCASRPPTSGGSNYGYTFGSGTRLTVV.

The V call is TRBV19, the J call TRBJ1-2; 9 bases match TRBD1. V lost 5 bases, J lost 4 bases, and 2 bases stayed unmatched. In germline, CDR1 is LNHDA, CDR2 SQIVND (reference sequence). The CDR3 runs to 13 residues. The CDR3 DNA is TGTGCCAGTAGTCTACAGGGGGCCTATGGCTACACCTTC. Its protein is CASSLQGAYGYTF. Full variable domain (remainder filled in from reference TRBV19 and TRBJ1-2): DGGITQSPKYLFRKEGQNVTLSCEQNLNHDAMYWYRQDPGQGLRLIYYSQIVNDFQKGDIAEGYSVSREKKESFPLTVTSAQKNPTAFYLCASSLQGAYGYTFGSGTRLTVV.

V is TRBV4-1 and J is TRBJ1-2, with D unclear. The germline V and J ends were trimmed by 4 bases and 2 bases, with 14 bases remaining between them. The CDR3 sequence is 15 residues long. Germline values: CDR1 MGHRA, CDR2 YSYEKL. CDR3 bases: TGCGCCAGCAGCCTCCAGTTTGCCCGAAACTATGGCTACACCTTC. It is translated as CASSLQFARNYGYTF.

The chain is built from TRBV25-1 and TRBJ2-3, with D possibly matching TRBD2 (5 bases). This CDR3 has 14 amino acids. The V gene lost 5 bases and the J gene lost 5 bases, with 14 bases spanning the gap. CDR1 and CDR2 from the germline V gene are MGHDK and SYGVNS. Here the CDR3 reads CASSLYERVDTQYF. For the CDR3, the DNA is TGTGCCAGCAGTCTCTACGAGAGGGTAGATACGCAGTATTTT. The full variable domain, its missing parts supplied by reference TRBV25-1 and TRBJ2-3, is EADIYQTPRYLVIGTGKKITLECSQTMGHDKMYWYQQDPGMELHLIHYSYGVNSTEKGDLSSESTVSRIRTEHFPLTLESARPSHTSQYLCASSLYERVDTQYFGPGTRLTVL.

V and J are TRBV5-1 and TRBJ2-7, with 14 bases lining up with TRBD2. V lost 0 bases to trimming and J lost 2 bases; unmatched junction nucleotides: 4. The length of the CDR3 is 17 residues. The germline V gene has CDR1 SGHRS and CDR2 YFSETQ. DNA for the CDR3: TGCGCCAGCAGCTTGGGGGGGACTAGCGGGAGCGCCTACGAGCAGTACTTC. It specifies CASSLGGTSGSAYEQYF.

The DNA of the CDR3 is TGTGCCAGCAGTTACTCGACGACAGCCTATGGCTACACCTTC. Encoded protein: CASSYSTTAYGYTF. The chain recombines TRBV6-6 with TRBJ1-2; D is possibly TRBD1 (5 bases). This CDR3 is built from 14 residues. The V gene's germline CDR1 is MNHNY and CDR2 SVGAGI (reference sequence). Trimming left V 0 bases short and J 4 bases short, with 9 bases between.

V is TRBV28 and J is TRBJ1-2, with D possibly being TRBD1 (5 bases). Per germline, CDR1 MDHEN and CDR2 SYDVKM. Trimming stripped 6 bases from V and 4 bases from J, with 15 bases between. The CDR3 is made up of 14 amino acids. For the CDR3, the DNA is TGTGCCAGCAGGCGAATACAGGATCTCTATGGCTACACCTTC. Translating it yields CASRRIQDLYGYTF.

The chain employs TRBV18 and TRBJ2-1, with 8 bases identical to TRBD1. CDR3 size: 16 residues. Germline-derived CDR1 and CDR2 are KGHSH and LQKENI. V shed 3 bases, J shed 7 bases, and the junction held 11 bases outside the gene matches. The CDR3 DNA is TGTGCCAGCTCACCGGACCGCAGGGGGCGCCGGAATGAGCAGTTCTTC. Its protein product is CASSPDRRGRRNEQFF.

The gene calls are TRBV7-9 and TRBJ2-1; maybe TRBD2 (6 bases). In germline, CDR1 is SEHNR, CDR2 FQNEAQ (reference sequence). The CDR3 spans 16 residues. Trimming took 5 bases from V and 6 from J, leaving 20 bases between them. The CDR3, as DNA: TGTGCCAGCAGCCTCCCCTTAGCGGTTGGGGCCAATGAGCAGTTCTTC. As protein: CASSLPLAVGANEQFF.